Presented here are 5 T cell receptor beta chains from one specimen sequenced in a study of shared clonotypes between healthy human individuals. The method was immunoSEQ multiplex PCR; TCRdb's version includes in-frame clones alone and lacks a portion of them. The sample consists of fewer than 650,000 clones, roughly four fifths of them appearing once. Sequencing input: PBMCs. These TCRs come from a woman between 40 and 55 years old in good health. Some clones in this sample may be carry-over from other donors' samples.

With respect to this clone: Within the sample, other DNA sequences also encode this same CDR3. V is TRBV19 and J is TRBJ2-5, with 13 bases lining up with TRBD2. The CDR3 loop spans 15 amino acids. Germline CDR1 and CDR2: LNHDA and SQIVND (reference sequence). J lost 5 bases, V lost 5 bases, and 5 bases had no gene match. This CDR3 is CASSPGLAGAETQYF. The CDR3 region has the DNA TGTGCCAGTAGTCCAGGACTAGCGGGAGCTGAGACCCAGTACTTC.

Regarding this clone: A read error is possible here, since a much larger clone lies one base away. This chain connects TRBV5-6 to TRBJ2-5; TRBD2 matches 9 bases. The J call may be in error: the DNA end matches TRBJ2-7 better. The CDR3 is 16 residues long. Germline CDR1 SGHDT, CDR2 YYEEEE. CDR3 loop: CASSLAGTSSSYEQYF. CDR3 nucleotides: TGTGCCAGCAGCTTGGCCGGGACTAGCAGTAGTTACGAGCAGTACTTC.

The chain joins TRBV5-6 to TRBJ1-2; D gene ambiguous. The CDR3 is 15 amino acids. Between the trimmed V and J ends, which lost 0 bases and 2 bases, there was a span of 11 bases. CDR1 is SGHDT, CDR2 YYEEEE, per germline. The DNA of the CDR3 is TGTGCCAGCAGCTTGGGGTGGGGAGGGAACTATGGCTACACCTTC. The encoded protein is CASSLGWGGNYGYTF.

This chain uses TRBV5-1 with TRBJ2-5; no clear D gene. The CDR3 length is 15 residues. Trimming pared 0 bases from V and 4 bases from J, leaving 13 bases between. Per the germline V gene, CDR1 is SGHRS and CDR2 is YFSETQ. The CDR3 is CASSLAVTGVETQYF. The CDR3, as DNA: TGCGCCAGCAGCTTGGCCGTTACTGGGGTAGAGACCCAGTACTTC.

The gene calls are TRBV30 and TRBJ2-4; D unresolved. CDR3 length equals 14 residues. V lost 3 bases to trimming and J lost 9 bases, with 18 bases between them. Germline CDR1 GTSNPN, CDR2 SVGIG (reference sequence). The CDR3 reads CAWSPVPELVIQYF. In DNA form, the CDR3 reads TGTGCCTGGAGCCCCGTTCCGGAGCTGGTCATTCAGTACTTC.